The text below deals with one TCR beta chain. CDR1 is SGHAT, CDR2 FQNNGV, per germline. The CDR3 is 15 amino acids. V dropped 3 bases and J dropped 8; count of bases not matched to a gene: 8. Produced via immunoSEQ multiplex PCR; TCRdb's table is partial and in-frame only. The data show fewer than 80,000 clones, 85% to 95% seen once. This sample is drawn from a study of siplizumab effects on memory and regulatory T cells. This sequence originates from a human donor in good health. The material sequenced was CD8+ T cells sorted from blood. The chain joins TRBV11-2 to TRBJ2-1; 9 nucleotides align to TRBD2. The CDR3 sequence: CASSFGAGGKDEQFF. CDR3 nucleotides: TGTGCCAGCAGCTTCGGCGCGGGGGGGAAAGATGAGCAGTTCTTC.